This is a list of T cell receptor beta chains from one sample in a study of OX40 agonist ivuxolimab in advanced cancers. The repertoire was sequenced with immunoSEQ multiplex PCR; TCRdb's copy has only in-frame clones and lacks some. The sample yields 45,000 to 60,000 clones, around four fifths seen once. The input for sequencing was CD4+ or CD8+ T cells sorted from blood, taken in a trial of the OX40 agonist ivuxolimab. The receptors here all came from an adult with an advanced solid tumor such as melanoma, head and neck, liver or kidney cancer. The CDR3 runs from the conserved cysteine through the conserved F or W. The D gene is left open where the match is weak. Rows may omit the clone size; those that give it use once, few, many or a size class.

>TRBJ2-7|-|-|TRBV27
CASSHSPTYEQYF
TGTGCCAGCAGTCATAGCCCGACCTACGAGCAGTACTTC
>TRBJ2-4|-|-|TRBV5-1
CASSVGTGSKNIQYF
TGCGCCAGCAGCGTTGGTACAGGCTCCAAAAACATTCAGTACTTC
>TRBJ1-1|-|-|TRBV9
CASSVRGPDTEAFF
TGTGCCAGCAGCGTACGGGGGCCGGACACTGAAGCTTTCTTT
>TRBJ1-1|-|-|TRBV27
CASSSAGAAEAFF
TGTGCCAGCAGTTCAGCAGGGGCAGCGGAAGCTTTCTTT
>TRBJ2-7|-|-|TRBV27
CASSLSGDYEQYF
TGTGCCAGCAGTTTATCCGGGGACTACGAGCAGTACTTC
>TRBJ1-2|-|once|TRBV29-1
CSVLEDRYPRGYTF
TGCAGCGTTTTGGAAGACAGGTACCCTCGTGGCTACACCTTC
>TRBJ2-3|-|-|TRBV6-9
CASSPTGCSTDTQYF
TGTGCCAGTTCGCCTACAGGGTGCAGCACAGATACGCAGTATTTT
>TRBJ1-2|TRBD1|-|TRBV9
CASSAINRGLDYGYTF
TGTGCCAGCAGCGCGATCAACAGGGGGCTGGACTATGGCTACACCTTC
>TRBJ1-4|-|-|TRBV28
CASSLYVSRLATNEKLFF
TGTGCCAGCAGTTTATACGTAAGCCGACTTGCAACTAATGAAAAACTGTTTTTT
>TRBJ1-1|-|-|TRBV7-9
CASSEGPQVSEAFF
TGTGCCAGCAGTGAGGGCCCCCAGGTTAGTGAAGCTTTCTTT
>TRBJ2-1|-|-|TRBV5-4
CASSFGPDNEQFF
TGTGCCAGCAGCTTCGGCCCCGACAATGAGCAGTTCTTC
>TRBJ1-3|-|once|TRBV7-6
CASTLEGNTIYF
TGTGCCAGCACCTTAGAAGGAAACACCATATATTTT
>TRBJ2-1|-|-|TRBV4-3
CASSQGRAPGNEQFF
TGCGCCAGCAGCCAAGGTCGGGCTCCGGGAAATGAGCAGTTCTTC
>TRBJ1-5|-|-|TRBV10-3
CAISVGQGSQPQHF
TGTGCCATCAGTGTGGGACAAGGGAGTCAGCCCCAGCATTTT
>TRBJ2-1|TRBD2|-|TRBV28
CASSSLTSEIYNEQFF
TGTGCCAGCAGTTCGCTCACTAGCGAGATATACAATGAGCAGTTCTTC
>TRBJ2-1|TRBD2|-|TRBV28
CAAGEAGGISSYNEQFF
TGTGCCGCGGGGGAAGCGGGAGGCATTAGCTCCTACAATGAGCAGTTCTTC
>TRBJ2-7|-|once|TRBV4-3
CASSQDYRADYEQYF
TGCGCCAGCAGCCAAGATTACAGGGCGGACTACGAGCAGTACTTC
>TRBJ2-7|TRBD2|-|TRBV9
CASSALGVTSGSEQYF
TGTGCCAGCAGCGCTCTAGGGGTGACTAGCGGCTCCGAGCAGTACTTC
>TRBJ2-1|TRBD2|-|TRBV6-4
CASSDSLAGGNEQFF
TGTGCCAGCAGTGACTCACTAGCGGGGGGAAATGAGCAGTTCTTC
>TRBJ2-2|TRBD2|-|TRBV4-1
CASIPGTSYTGELFF
TGCGCCAGCATTCCCGGGACTAGCTACACCGGGGAGCTGTTTTTT
>TRBJ1-5|-|-|TRBV6-1
CASSAVGSLGNQPQHF
TGTGCCAGCAGTGCTGTGGGGTCCTTGGGCAATCAGCCCCAGCATTTT
>TRBJ2-1|-|-|TRBV25-1
CASSERSGAAFNEQFF
TGTGCCAGCAGTGAACGATCCGGGGCAGCCTTCAATGAGCAGTTCTTC
>TRBJ2-3|-|-|TRBV4-2
CASSQEVGTDTQYF
TGTGCCAGCAGCCAAGAAGTGGGCACAGATACGCAGTATTTT
>TRBJ2-3|TRBD1|-|TRBV5-1
CASSFGQAPLSVKTQDTQYF
TGCGCCAGCAGCTTTGGACAGGCCCCCCTCTCGGTCAAAACACAGGATACGCAGTATTTT
>TRBJ2-7|TRBD1|-|TRBV9
CASSHPGTGEYEQYF
TGTGCCAGCAGTCACCCCGGGACAGGGGAATACGAGCAGTACTTC
>TRBJ2-1|-|-|TRBV14
CASSQAPKLLLNEQFF
TGTGCCAGCAGCCAAGCCCCAAAACTACTCCTCAATGAGCAGTTCTTC
>TRBJ1-4|TRBD1|-|TRBV7-9
CASSLGWTGREKLFF
TGTGCCAGCAGCTTAGGATGGACAGGTCGCGAAAAACTGTTTTTT
>TRBJ2-4|-|few|TRBV2
CASKGTQNIQYF
TGTGCCAGCAAGGGGACTCAAAACATTCAGTACTTC
>TRBJ2-1|-|once|TRBV25-1
CASSEYVGGGAENEQFF
TGTGCCAGCAGTGAATATGTAGGGGGGGGCGCGGAGAATGAGCAGTTCTTC
>TRBJ1-3|-|-|TRBV7-6
CASSSLSGGGGNTIYF
TGTGCCAGCAGCTCGCTAAGTGGGGGGGGCGGAAACACCATATATTTT
>TRBJ2-2|-|-|TRBV25-1
CASSWTSNTGELFF
TGTGCCAGCAGTTGGACTTCAAACACCGGGGAGCTGTTTTTT
>TRBJ1-4|TRBD1|-|TRBV7-9
CASSSSGTGGEKLFF
TGTGCCAGCAGTTCTAGCGGGACAGGCGGAGAAAAACTGTTTTTT
>TRBJ2-2|-|-|TRBV4-3
CASGRDPTTGELFF
TGCGCCAGCGGGAGAGACCCGACCACCGGGGAGCTGTTTTTT
>TRBJ1-2|TRBD1|few|TRBV6-5
CASSSQGGHDGYTF
TGTGCCAGCAGTTCCCAGGGGGGGCACGATGGCTACACCTTC
>TRBJ2-7|-|-|TRBV6-1
CASSPRGYEQYF
TGTGCCAGTTCCCCAAGGGGGTACGAGCAGTACTTC
>TRBJ2-2|-|-|TRBV5-6
CASSLSSNTGELFF
TGTGCCAGCAGCTTGTCCTCGAACACCGGGGAGCTGTTTTTT
>TRBJ2-1|-|-|TRBV14
CASSQAGTWNEQFF
TGTGCCAGCAGCCAGGCTGGGACCTGGAATGAGCAGTTCTTC
>TRBJ1-2|-|-|TRBV7-2
CASSLDKAGTNYGYTF
TGTGCCAGCAGCTTAGACAAGGCAGGGACTAACTATGGCTACACCTTC
>TRBJ2-7|TRBD1|-|TRBV29-1
CSGQGVNSYEQYF
TGCAGCGGACAGGGGGTTAACTCCTACGAGCAGTACTTC
>TRBJ2-7|-|-|TRBV6-5
CASSPTGTISYEQYF
TGTGCCAGCAGTCCTACAGGGACCATCTCCTACGAGCAGTACTTC
>TRBJ2-3|TRBD2|-|TRBV7-9
CASSPRTSGGSDTQYF
TGTGCCAGCAGCCCAAGGACTAGCGGGGGGTCAGATACGCAGTATTTT
>TRBJ2-2|-|-|TRBV7-3
CASSLTPSAGRRTGELFF
TGTGCCAGCAGCTTAACCCCGTCAGCAGGGCGACGAACCGGGGAGCTGTTTTTT
>TRBJ2-7|-|-|TRBV6-1
CASRSDGTYEQYF
TGTGCCAGCAGGTCAGACGGAACCTACGAGCAGTACTTC
>TRBJ1-1|TRBD1|-|TRBV4-2
CASSQGDRGRLNTEAFF
TGTGCCAGCAGCCAAGGGGACAGGGGCCGCCTGAACACTGAAGCTTTCTTT
>TRBJ2-5|-|-|TRBV5-1
CASSLLAGQETQYF
TGCGCCAGCAGCTTGTTGGCTGGACAAGAGACCCAGTACTTC
>TRBJ2-7|-|-|TRBV19
CASRGEAYEQYF
TGTGCCAGCAGAGGTGAGGCCTACGAGCAGTACTTC
>TRBJ2-7|-|-|TRBV4-1
CASSQLAERGSSYEQYF
TGCGCCAGCAGCCAATTGGCCGAGAGAGGGAGCTCCTACGAGCAGTACTTC
>TRBJ2-7|TRBD2|-|TRBV11-2
CASSWTSGRTYEQYF
TGTGCCAGCAGCTGGACTAGCGGGAGAACCTACGAGCAGTACTTC